These 26 T cell receptor beta chains share one sample of origin, sequenced in a study of T cell clonality in common variable immunodeficiency. Measured with immunoSEQ multiplex PCR; TCRdb has only the in-frame clones, and not every one. The repertoire yields roughly 57,000 clones, none seen only once; the top ten contain 0.83%. Sequencing was carried out using peripheral blood mononuclear cells. Source of these receptors: a person aged 18 to 70 in good health.

This clone was seen repeatedly, ten times or more. The CDR3 extends 3 residues past the end of the read, so its final part is completed from the germline J gene. The chain carries TRBV19 and TRBJ1-6, with D perhaps matching TRBD1 (5 bases). The germline V gene encodes CDR1 LNHDA and CDR2 SQIVND (reference sequence). The CDR3 sequence is 16 residues long. The V gene lost 2 bases and the J gene lost 2 bases, with 10 bases spanning the gap. CDR3 amino acids: CASSISGGAYNSPLHF. The part of the CDR3 DNA that was read is TGTGCCAGTAGTATATCCGGGGGGGCCTATAATTCACCC.

This clone has ten or more counts. From the germline J gene comes the end of the CDR3, since the read stops 3 residues before it. The rearrangement links TRBV4-1 to TRBJ2-3; the match to TRBD2 covers 9 bases. The CDR3 has 16 residues. Germline values: CDR1 MGHRA, CDR2 YSYEKL. J gave up 1 base and V 1 base, and 3 bases lay outside the gene matches. CDR3 in amino acids: CASSQGASGGTDTQYF. CDR3 DNA, as far as it was read: TGCGCCAGCAGCCAAGGGGCTAGCGGGGGCACAGATACG.

This clone was observed at least ten times. The DNA ends 3 residues before the CDR3 does, and the rest of the CDR3 is filled in from the germline J gene. Different DNA sequences within this sample yield the same CDR3. The V gene is TRBV20-1, the J gene TRBJ1-6; D might be TRBD1 (6 bases). The V gene lost 0 bases and the J gene lost 0 bases, with 15 bases spanning the gap. CDR3 length: 18 amino acids. Germline CDR1 is DFQATT and CDR2 is SNEGSKA (reference sequence). CDR3 DNA, as far as it was read: TGCAGTGCTAGAGATCCTGGCAGGGGCCACTCCTATAATTCACCC. It yields the protein CSARDPGRGHSYNSP. The CDR3 in its entirety is CSARDPGRGHSYNSPLHF.

This clone was detected many times. The sequenced part of the CDR3 DNA is TGTGCCAGCAGTTCCGGGGTTAATGGC. Translated, it gives CASSSGVNG. The full-length CDR3 reads as CASSSGVNGYTF. V is TRBV28 and J is TRBJ1-2; D is ambiguous. The CDR3 end falls 3 residues outside the read, so it is completed with the germline J gene. V was shortened by 4 bases and J by 6 bases, with 9 bases between the two germline ends. CDR3 length equals 12 residues. Germline loops: CDR1 MDHEN, CDR2 SYDVKM.

This clone was picked up many times. The read ends 3 residues shy of where the CDR3 ends; the end is completed using the germline J gene. The gene calls are TRBV5-1 and TRBJ2-2, with 10 bases lining up with TRBD1. With 4 bases clipped from V and 6 bases from J, the junction kept 6 bases outside the gene matches. This CDR3 spans 15 amino acids. CDR1 SGHRS and CDR2 YFSETQ come from the germline V gene. CDR3 amino acids: CASSPGTGEAGELFF. The CDR3 bases that were read are TGCGCCAGCAGCCCCGGGACAGGGGAGGCCGGGGAG.

This clone appeared many times. CDR3 region: CASSIVSRGNQPQHF. CDR3 bases read: TGTGCCAGTAGTATAGTAAGCAGGGGCAATCAGCCC. V gene TRBV19 combines with J gene TRBJ1-5; possible D gene TRBD1, 5 bases. The CDR3 goes on 3 residues after the read ends, and that part is filled in from the germline J gene. Germline V CDR1 and CDR2: LNHDA, SQIVND (reference sequence). There are 15 residues in the CDR3. V lost 1 base, J lost 2 bases, and 9 bases lay in between. Supplemented by reference TRBV19 and TRBJ1-5, the full variable domain reads DGGITQSPKYLFRKEGQNVTLSCEQNLNHDAMYWYRQDPGQGLRLIYYSQIVNDFQKGDIAEGYSVSREKKESFPLTVTSAQKNPTAFYLCASSIVSRGNQPQHFGDGTRLSIL.

This clone was counted at least ten times. The read gets to within 3 residues of the CDR3 end, and the germline J gene fills in the rest. This rearrangement joins TRBV7-9 to TRBJ1-2, with 9 positions matching TRBD1. From germline, CDR1 is SEHNR and CDR2 FQNEAQ (reference sequence). The CDR3 runs 13 residues. With V trimmed by 9 bases and J by 4 bases, 6 bases remained unmatched. The CDR3 bases that were read are TGTGCCAGAGAAGGGACAGGGACCTATGGC. Encoded protein: CAREGTGTYG. The entire CDR3 protein is CAREGTGTYGYTF.

This clone showed up many times. With the read ending 3 residues before the CDR3 end, the germline J gene is used to fill in that end. This rearrangement joins TRBV27 to TRBJ2-3; weak D call: TRBD2 (6 bases). The ends were cut back, 3 bases at V and 2 bases at J, with 12 bases in the middle. Germline V gives CDR1 MNHEY, CDR2 SMNVEV (reference sequence). The CDR3 extends over 15 amino acids. This CDR3 is CASSFLLAHTDTQYF. Partial CDR3 DNA: TGTGCCAGCAGTTTCCTACTAGCTCACACAGATACG.

This clone showed up just a few times. The read halts 3 residues ahead of the CDR3 end, with the missing end drawn from the germline J gene. The J gene is TRBJ1-2, the V gene TRBV20-1, with D hard to call. Deletions cut 8 bases from V and 2 bases from J, with 15 bases between. The CDR3 runs 13 residues. Germline V gene data show CDR1 as DFQATT and CDR2 as SNEGSKA (reference sequence). CDR3 bases read: TGCAGTCCCCCTCAGACACCGAACTATGGC. Translated, it gives CSPPQTPNYG. The entire CDR3 is CSPPQTPNYGYTF.

In this sample, this clone turned up many times. The read terminates 3 residues ahead of where the CDR3 ends, so the germline J gene completes it. V is TRBV2 and J is TRBJ2-1; 7 bases match TRBD1. Looked up from germline, CDR1 is SNHLY and CDR2 is FYNNEI. J was trimmed by 3 bases and V by 7 bases; bases with no gene match: 3. This CDR3 has 13 residues. The DNA read from the CDR3 is TGTGCCAGCAACAGGGGTAACTACAATGAG. Protein: CASNRGNYNE. The whole CDR3 protein is CASNRGNYNEQFF.

This clone was found many times. The observed sequence ends 3 residues before the CDR3 terminus, with the missing tail filled in from the germline J gene. V and J are TRBV19 and TRBJ1-5; 9 nucleotides align to TRBD1. With V trimmed by 5 bases and J by 2 bases, 4 bases remained unmatched. Germline CDR1 and CDR2: LNHDA and SQIVND (reference sequence). The CDR3 totals 15 residues. The CDR3 loop reads CASSLRQGGNQPQHF. The sequenced CDR3 bases are TGTGCCAGTAGTTTACGACAGGGGGGCAATCAGCCC.

This clone came up many times. CDR3 residues: CASRTGGAKDYGYTF. The part of the CDR3 DNA that was read is TGCGCCAGCAGAACAGGGGGCGCGAAAGACTATGGC. V usage is TRBV5-1 and J usage is TRBJ1-2; 9 nucleotides line up with TRBD1. The observed sequence ends 3 residues before the CDR3 terminus, with the missing tail filled in from the germline J gene. Looked up from germline, CDR1 is SGHRS and CDR2 is YFSETQ. The CDR3 is made up of 15 amino acids. V shed 5 bases, J shed 3 bases, and the junction held 8 bases outside the gene matches.

This clone was recorded a few times. This may stem from a read error, because a much larger clone lies one nucleotide away. The read terminates 3 residues before the CDR3 end, so the remaining end is supplied by the germline J gene. This chain uses TRBV7-9 with TRBJ2-3, with D hard to call. The CDR3 length is 14 residues. Germline CDR1 and CDR2: SEHNR and FQNEAQ (reference sequence). CDR3 amino acids: CASSLAHQFPPQYF. The DNA read from the CDR3 is TGTGCCAGCAGCTTAGCGCATCAGTTCCCCCCG.

This clone was observed many times. The read falls 3 residues short of the CDR3 end, and the missing part is taken from the germline J gene. The chain couples TRBV6-1 to TRBJ1-4; D is ambiguous. This CDR3 is 15 amino acids long. The germline V gene has CDR1 MNHNS and CDR2 SASEGT. Deletions cut 5 bases from V and 1 base from J, with 11 bases between. The covered CDR3 bases are TGTGCCAGCAGTCAAGAGGTTCGAACTAATGAAAAA. It is translated as CASSQEVRTNEK. The full-length CDR3 reads as CASSQEVRTNEKLFF.

The table lists this clone with many counts. The sequenced CDR3 bases are TGTGCCAGCAGTTTACCGCGGGGGGCG. It is translated as CASSLPRGA. The entire CDR3 reads CASSLPRGAQYF. V and J are TRBV28 and TRBJ2-3; 8 bases line up with TRBD2. The DNA ends 3 residues before the CDR3 does, and the rest of the CDR3 is filled in from the germline J gene. Germline V CDR1 and CDR2: MDHEN, SYDVKM. The CDR3 has 12 residues.

This clone was detected ten times or more. The observed sequence ends 3 residues before the CDR3 terminus, with the missing tail filled in from the germline J gene. The rearrangement uses TRBV19 and TRBJ2-3; D remains unclear. Germline CDR1 reads LNHDA; CDR2 reads SQIVND (reference sequence). The CDR3 is 15 residues long. Trimming cost V 5 bases and J 2 bases, with 14 bases left between them. CDR3 in amino acids: CASSDRPGITDTQYF. CDR3 DNA, as far as it was read: TGTGCCAGTAGTGATCGCCCGGGTATCACAGATACG.

This clone was detected ten times or more. The CDR3 end falls 3 residues outside the read, so it is completed with the germline J gene. The V gene is TRBV5-1, the J gene TRBJ2-3, with D perhaps TRBD1 (6 bases). The V gene's germline CDR1 is SGHRS and CDR2 YFSETQ. Trimming pared 1 base from V and 0 bases from J, leaving 9 bases between. There are 15 residues in the CDR3. The CDR3 loop is CASSLFRGSTDTQYF. The sequenced part of the CDR3 DNA is TGCGCCAGCAGCTTGTTTAGGGGGAGCACAGATACG.

Note on this clone: The read stops 3 residues short of the end of the CDR3; the missing end is completed from the germline J gene. The V call is TRBV7-2, the J call TRBJ1-2, with a possible D match to TRBD1 (6 bases). This CDR3 is built from 15 residues. Germline V gene data show CDR1 as SGHTA and CDR2 as FQGNSA. The sequenced part of the CDR3 DNA is TGTGCCAGCAGCTTCACAGGGTATAGGGACAATGAC. Translation gives CASSFTGYRDND. The full-length CDR3 reads as CASSFTGYRDNDYTF.

In this sample, this clone turned up a few times. With a far larger clone one base away, a read error is the likely cause. The missing CDR3 end, 3 residues past where the read stops, is filled in from the germline J gene. V gene TRBV20-1 combines with J gene TRBJ2-3, with TRBD1 matching over 9 bases. Germline CDR1 and CDR2: DFQATT and SNEGSKA (reference sequence). The J segment lost 8 bases and the V segment lost 2 bases, leaving 14 bases of the junction unmatched. The CDR3 runs to 16 residues. CDR3 bases read: TGCAGTGCTAGACAGTTCGGACAGGGGCCCTTTGGTACG. Translating gives CSARQFGQGPFGT. The entire CDR3 protein reads CSARQFGQGPFGTQYF.

This clone was seen many times. Sequencing ends 3 residues short of the CDR3 end; the germline J gene provides the rest. This chain connects TRBV7-2 to TRBJ2-3; tentative D call: TRBD2 (6 bases). The CDR3 is 13 residues long. CDR1 and CDR2 from the germline V gene are SGHTA and FQGNSA. The DNA read from the CDR3 is TGTGCCAGCAGCTTAATGGAGGGCGGGCCG. Its translation: CASSLMEGGP. The CDR3 in its entirety is CASSLMEGGPQYF.

This clone was recorded at least ten times. The read comes to an end 3 residues before the CDR3 does, leaving the germline J gene to fill in the end. This chain joins TRBV10-3 and TRBJ2-2; 11 nucleotides agree with TRBD2. The CDR3 length is 16 residues. Germline V CDR1 and CDR2: ENHRY, SYGVKD. The V gene end was trimmed by 2 bases and the J gene end by 6 bases; junction bases not matched to a gene: 5. CDR3 DNA, as far as it was read: TGTGCCATCAGTGAGCCACGTAGCGGGGGGGCCGGGGAG. It translates to CAISEPRSGGAGE. In full, the CDR3 reads CAISEPRSGGAGELFF.

This clone was counted many times. Here the CDR3 reads CASSLTTSGYEQYF. The sequenced CDR3 bases are TGTGCCAGCAGCCTTACGACTAGCGGTTACGAG. The chain joins TRBV9 to TRBJ2-7; 9 bases are shared with TRBD2. Read coverage stops 3 residues before the CDR3 terminus; the germline J gene supplies the remainder. This CDR3 has 14 residues. Germline lookup yields CDR1 SGDLS and CDR2 YYNGEE. With V trimmed by 4 bases and J by 4 bases, 6 bases remained unmatched. Full variable domain (outside the CDR3, taken from reference TRBV9 and TRBJ2-7): DSGVTQTPKHLITATGQRVTLRCSPRSGDLSVYWYQQSLDQGLQFLIQYYNGEERAKGNILERFSAQQFPDLHSELNLSSLELGDSALYFCASSLTTSGYEQYFGPGTRLTVT.

This clone was seen ten or more times. With the read ending 3 residues before the CDR3 end, the germline J gene is used to fill in that end. This sequence joins TRBV20-1 and TRBJ2-1; 8 nucleotides line up with TRBD2. The CDR3 covers 15 residues. Germline CDR1 reads DFQATT; CDR2 reads SNEGSKA (reference sequence). Trimming at V came to 5 bases and at J to 2 bases, leaving 8 bases not matched to a gene. The CDR3 region is CSAPLAGGAYNEQFF. The sequenced part of the CDR3 DNA is TGCAGTGCTCCCCTGGCGGGAGGTGCCTACAATGAG.

This clone was observed at least ten times. The DNA ends 3 residues before the CDR3 does, and the rest of the CDR3 is filled in from the germline J gene. The chain is built from TRBV20-1 and TRBJ2-4; 7 bases agree with TRBD2. CDR3 length: 17 amino acids. With 0 bases clipped from V and 0 bases from J, the junction kept 8 bases outside the gene matches. CDR1 and CDR2 from the germline V gene are DFQATT and SNEGSKA (reference sequence). The CDR3 sequence: CSARDGRGEGAKNIQYF. Partial CDR3 DNA: TGCAGTGCTAGAGATGGGAGGGGTGAGGGAGCCAAAAACATT.

This clone was seen ten or more times. The read terminates 3 residues ahead of where the CDR3 ends, so the germline J gene completes it. V and J are TRBV20-1 and TRBJ2-2; 9 nucleotides align to TRBD2. The CDR3 loop spans 16 amino acids. Germline CDR1 DFQATT, CDR2 SNEGSKA (reference sequence). Germline trimming cut 0 bases from V and 2 bases from J; bases unmatched to any gene: 4. The CDR3 sequence is CSARDHSGSNTGELFF. The sequenced part of the CDR3 DNA is TGCAGTGCTAGAGATCATAGCGGGAGTAACACCGGGGAG.

This clone was observed many times. The observed sequence ends 3 residues before the CDR3 terminus, with the missing tail filled in from the germline J gene. The chain carries TRBV5-1 and TRBJ2-1; D gene uncertain. The V gene lost 2 bases and the J gene lost 6 bases, with 9 bases spanning the gap. This CDR3 is 13 amino acids long. Germline CDR1 is SGHRS and CDR2 is YFSETQ. The DNA read from the CDR3 is TGCGCCAGCAGCTTTGAGTTAGTCAATGAG. Its protein product is CASSFELVNE. The CDR3, in full, reads CASSFELVNEQFF.